The clone carrying this T cell receptor (beta chain) was seen at least ten times. Antigen: not known. The sample is drawn from a study of human T cells and chemical hapten exposure. Across the whole study: Sensitization employed 2% DPC on about 2 cm by about 2 cm of upper inner arm skin. Alopecia areata, totalis or universalis affected patients who were mostly female. Study-wide results and caveats: Unchanged with DPC sensitization were TCRs above 1 in 1000 frequency. Controls formed significantly fewer large CDR3 similarity clusters than expanded TCRs did.

Time point defined: pre-sensitization, week 0. The treatment denotes: therapeutic diphenylcyclopropenone sensitization with weekly scalp DPC. TCRdb fed the RACE reads into MiXCR, producing one record per CDR3 protein. The sample lists roughly 90,000 distinct CDR3 sequences; roughly a tenth were seen once. The sample here was whole blood, taken in connection with sensitization to the hapten diphenylcyclopropenone (DPC). This sequence was found in a woman aged 40 to 49 with alopecia areata. Some clones in this sample may be carry-over from other donors' samples.

The CDR3 region is CASSVAGTESSPLHF. The CDR3 nucleotides read TGTGCCAGCAGCGTAGCGGGCACAGAAAGTTCACCCCTCCACTTT. This rearrangement joins TRBV9 to TRBJ1-6, with D hard to call. V dropped 0 bases and J dropped 9 bases, with 13 bases sitting between them. Per the germline V gene, CDR1 is SGDLS and CDR2 is YYNGEE. The CDR3 covers 15 residues.